A single T cell receptor (beta chain) is shown here with its context. V gave up 7 bases and J gave up 11 bases, with 12 bases separating them. Germline CDR1 and CDR2: SNHLY and FYNNEI. The CDR3 runs to 11 residues. TCRdb re-analysed the 5' RACE reads in MiXCR, keeping a single row per CDR3 protein. The table records about 50,000 distinct CDR3 sequences, over 13% of them present only once. These data belong to a study of early T cells in non-severe SARS-CoV-2 infection. The TCR was taken from an adult who was a healthcare worker with PCR-confirmed SARS-CoV-2 infection or an uninfected control (not recorded which). V gene TRBV2 combines with J gene TRBJ2-1; no firm D call. Sequenced material: whole blood, taken at baseline. The CDR3 DNA is TGTGCCAGCACCGTACAGAACAAGCAGTTCTTC. It translates to CASTVQNKQFF.